This T cell receptor beta chain was sequenced for a study of shared T cell receptors in the human thymus. Measured with immunoSEQ multiplex PCR; TCRdb has only the in-frame clones, and not every one. This repertoire shows about 660,000 clones, approximately 87% found once; its top ten account for around 0.0099%. CDR1 and CDR2 (germline): KGHSH, LQKENI. The CDR3 has 14 amino acids. This clone was seen once. The data were also submitted as part of a second study, on human thymus T cells. Turning to that study: Gene usage (both V and J) appeared biased in thymic and blood repertoires.

This sequence was found in a boy under three years old with a congenital heart defect. Sequencing was carried out using thymocytes. The chain uses TRBV18 and TRBJ2-5, with 8 bases that match TRBD1. The J call may be mistaken, given a closer DNA end match to TRBJ2-7. CDR3 sequence (DNA): TGTGCCAGCTCAGGGGACAGGTTTAGAAGCGAGCAGTACTTC. It encodes CASSGDRFRSEQYF.